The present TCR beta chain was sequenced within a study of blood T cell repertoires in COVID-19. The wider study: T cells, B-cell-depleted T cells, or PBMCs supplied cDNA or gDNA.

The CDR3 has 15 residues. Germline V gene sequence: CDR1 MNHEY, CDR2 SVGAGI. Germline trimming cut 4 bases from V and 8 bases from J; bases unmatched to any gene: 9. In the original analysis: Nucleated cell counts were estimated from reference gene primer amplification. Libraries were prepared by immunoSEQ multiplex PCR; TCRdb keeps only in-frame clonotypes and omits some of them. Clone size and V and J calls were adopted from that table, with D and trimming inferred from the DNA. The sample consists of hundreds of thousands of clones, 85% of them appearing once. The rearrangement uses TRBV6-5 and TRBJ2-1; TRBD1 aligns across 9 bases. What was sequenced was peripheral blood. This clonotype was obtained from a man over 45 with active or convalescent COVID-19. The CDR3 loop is CASSFSGQGVDEQFF. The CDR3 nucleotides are TGTGCCAGCAGTTTTTCGGGACAGGGCGTGGATGAGCAGTTCTTC.